The source of this TCR beta chain is a study of cytomegalovirus exposure and HLA in healthy donors. The overall study: Both the 100 to 150 validation repertoires and the roughly 640 first-cohort repertoires used the same platform, as reported by a later analysis.

Whole-study findings and limits: In vitro data verified a few CMV-associated chains as specific for CMV antigens. There were 164 TCR beta chains listed as cytomegalovirus-associated.

In regard to this clone: As yet, its antigen is unknown.

The CDR3 runs 13 residues. The V gene's germline CDR1 is MDHEN and CDR2 SYDVKM. V lost 6 bases and J lost 4; bases outside the gene matches: 4. The assay was immunoSEQ multiplex PCR, and TCRdb's table has in-frame clones only and misses some. The sample contains roughly 67,000 clones, 91% of which appear only once. The donors were members of the validation cohort comprising 120 subjects, separate from the roughly 650-subject first cohort. The sequencing input was PBMCs. The rearrangement joins TRBV28 to TRBJ2-7, with 9 bases that match TRBD1. This clonotype originated in a man between 18 and 35 years old in good health and CMV-seronegative. The CDR3 sequence is CASRLQGAYEQYF. CDR3 nucleotides: TGTGCCAGCAGGCTACAGGGGGCTTACGAGCAGTACTTC.